This T cell receptor (beta chain) was sequenced for a study of human T cells and chemical hapten exposure. Study-wide findings and caveats: The donor cohort had alopecia, so its immune response may not match that of healthy people.

There are many counts of this clonotype. What it binds is unknown. One entry per CDR3 protein results from TCRdb running MiXCR on the RACE reads. Of about 84,000 distinct CDR3 sequences listed, 10% are singletons. Time point here: patch test 2, 6 weeks after DPC sensitization. Treatment here: therapeutic diphenylcyclopropenone sensitization with weekly scalp DPC. Sequenced material: whole blood, taken in connection with sensitization to the hapten diphenylcyclopropenone (DPC). This clonotype was sampled from a woman in her 50s with alopecia areata. Some clones in this sample may be carry-over from other donors' samples.

The CDR3 spells CASSQVGLAGSKRQETQYF. The CDR3 DNA sequence: TGTGCCAGCAGCCAAGTGGGACTAGCGGGATCCAAGAGGCAGGAGACCCAGTACTTC. The V gene is TRBV3-1, the J gene TRBJ2-5; 13 nucleotides align to TRBD2. The germline gives CDR1 LGHDT, CDR2 YNNKEL (reference sequence). Trimming removed 1 base from V and 5 bases from J; junction bases left unmatched: 13. The CDR3 spans 19 residues.